A few counts support the clone carrying this T cell receptor (beta chain). Its target is unknown. As part of library construction, unique molecular identifiers were attached to individual cDNA molecules. Each CDR3 protein is one row after TCRdb ran MiXCR on the 5' RACE reads. This table holds about 92,000 distinct CDR3 sequences, around 16% found once. The data stem from a study of early T cells in non-severe SARS-CoV-2 infection. The overall study: Investigators sequenced bulk RNA drawn from unsorted whole blood, and chains remained unpaired.

Looked up from germline, CDR1 is SEHNR and CDR2 is FQNEAQ (reference sequence). The CDR3 extends over 17 amino acids. V lost 4 bases and J 5 bases, leaving 20 bases between the germline ends. Study-wide results and limits: Sequences matched to VDJdb favored anti-spike CD8 responses, while private and CD4 specificities were missed.

Sequenced material: whole blood. The receptor comes from an adult who was a healthcare worker with PCR-confirmed SARS-CoV-2 infection or an uninfected control (not recorded which). The gene calls are TRBV7-9 and TRBJ2-2, with a weak D call TRBD2 (5 bases). The CDR3 protein is CASSSHFSDFTTGELFF. CDR3 nucleotide sequence: TGTGCCAGCAGCTCCCATTTCTCGGACTTTACGACCGGGGAGCTGTTTTTT.